One and the same sample provided the 17 T cell receptor beta chains below, sequenced in a study of OX40 agonist ivuxolimab in advanced cancers. Some clones are missing from TCRdb's copy, which holds only in-frame ones; the method was immunoSEQ multiplex PCR. The sample carries approximately 84,000 clones, 86% recorded once. Sequences were derived from CD4+ or CD8+ T cells sorted from blood, sampled in a trial of the OX40 agonist ivuxolimab. The receptors come from an adult with an advanced solid tumor such as melanoma, head and neck, liver or kidney cancer.

The rearrangement links TRBV10-3 to TRBJ1-1; 7 positions agree with TRBD1. CDR3 size: 15 residues. V lost 4 bases and J lost 0; bases outside the gene matches: 5. Germline-derived CDR1 and CDR2 are ENHRY and SYGVKD. CDR3 bases: TGTGCCATCAGTGGGACAGGCTACATGAACACTGAAGCTTTCTTT. Its translation: CAISGTGYMNTEAFF.

The chain recombines TRBV7-9 with TRBJ2-3; 9 bases agree with TRBD1. J lost 1 base, V lost 5 bases, and 4 bases had no gene match. Germline-derived CDR1 and CDR2 are SEHNR and FQNEAQ (reference sequence). The CDR3 is 15 amino acids. CDR3 loop: CASSIRTGGTDTQYF. In DNA, the CDR3 is TGTGCCAGCAGCATAAGGACAGGGGGCACAGATACGCAGTATTTT.

The rearrangement joins TRBV5-1 to TRBJ2-5; 11 bases match TRBD1. The CDR3 length is 13 residues. Germline CDR1 and CDR2: SGHRS and YFSETQ. Trimming removed 7 bases from V and 2 bases from J; junction bases left unmatched: 1. The CDR3: CASGDRGQETQYF. CDR3 sequence (DNA): TGCGCCAGCGGGGACAGGGGGCAAGAGACCCAGTACTTC.

This clone was observed a handful of times. V usage is TRBV10-3 and J usage is TRBJ2-3, with 8 nucleotides matching TRBD2. The CDR3 is made up of 17 amino acids. Unmatched junction bases numbered 19, after V lost 10 bases and J lost 4 bases. Germline CDR1 and CDR2: ENHRY and SYGVKD. The CDR3 nucleotides read TGTGCCAGCGTCAACCCTCAGACTAGCGACGGAGCAGATACGCAGTATTTT. This sequence encodes CASVNPQTSDGADTQYF.

The J gene is TRBJ1-2, the V gene TRBV29-1; D gene ambiguous. There are 13 residues in the CDR3. Trimming took off 5 bases at V and 0 bases at J, with 10 bases between the two ends. Germline CDR1 and CDR2: SQVTM and ANQGSEA. The CDR3 region has the DNA TGCAGCGTTAAAATGGCCGCTAACTATGGCTACACCTTC. Amino acids: CSVKMAANYGYTF.

The chain carries TRBV15 and TRBJ1-4, with TRBD1 as a possible D gene (6 bases). The CDR3 runs 14 residues. CDR1 and CDR2 (germline): LNHNV, YYDKDF (reference sequence). V shed 5 bases and J shed 3 bases, with 10 bases lying between them. CDR3 residues: CATSYTGSNEKLFF. The DNA of the CDR3 is TGTGCCACCAGCTATACAGGGTCTAATGAAAAACTGTTTTTT.

The chain combines TRBV29-1 with TRBJ2-1; 10 bases are a match to TRBD2. The germline CDR1 and CDR2 sequences are SQVTM and ANQGSEA. There are 14 residues in the CDR3. Unmatched junction bases numbered 4, after V lost 2 bases and J lost 6 bases. This CDR3 reads CSVESRTSGNEQFF. CDR3 in DNA: TGCAGCGTTGAAAGTCGGACTAGCGGCAATGAGCAGTTCTTC.

The rearrangement joins TRBV7-9 to TRBJ1-1; D is uncertain. The CDR3 has 14 residues. The V and J ends lost 1 base and 2 bases respectively, with 8 bases between them. CDR1 is SEHNR, CDR2 FQNEAQ, per germline (reference sequence). The CDR3 sequence is CASSLVVKNTEAFF. The CDR3, as DNA: TGTGCCAGCAGCTTAGTGGTCAAAAACACTGAAGCTTTCTTT.

The genes are TRBV6-6 and TRBJ2-3; 9 bases are a match to TRBD1. The CDR3 has 16 residues. J was trimmed by 2 bases and V by 5 bases; bases with no gene match: 8. CDR1 is MNHNY and CDR2 is SVGAGI in the germline V gene (reference sequence). CDR3 in amino acids: CASSRTDRGITDTQYF. CDR3 DNA sequence: TGTGCCAGCAGTCGGACCGACAGGGGGATCACAGATACGCAGTATTTT.

The chain carries TRBV11-2 and TRBJ2-3; 12 bases map to TRBD2. CDR3 length: 16 residues. V shed 2 bases, J shed 5 bases, and the junction held 5 bases outside the gene matches. Germline values: CDR1 SGHAT, CDR2 FQNNGV. The CDR3 region has the DNA TGTGCCAGCAGCTTACTAGCGGGGGGGCTTGGAGATACGCAGTATTTT. Residues: CASSLLAGGLGDTQYF.

The chain joins TRBV9 to TRBJ1-6, with D unclear. There are 15 residues in the CDR3. The germline V gene encodes CDR1 SGDLS and CDR2 YYNGEE. V was shortened by 0 bases and J by 6 bases, with 10 bases between the two germline ends. The CDR3 nucleotides read TGTGCCAGCAGCGTAGGCACAGCCCCTAATTCACCCCTCCACTTT. Translated: CASSVGTAPNSPLHF.

The gene calls are TRBV7-2 and TRBJ2-3; D ambiguous. CDR3 size: 17 residues. The V end lost 0 bases, the J end lost 4 bases, and 17 bases lay between the germline ends. Germline values: CDR1 SGHTA, CDR2 FQGNSA. In DNA form, the CDR3 reads TGTGCCAGCAGCTTAGCGGTAGGGCGCAGAGAGGCAGATACGCAGTATTTT. Translated: CASSLAVGRREADTQYF.

Here the CDR3 DNA reads TGTGCCAGCAGCACTAACCCGACCCAGGGGTACACCTTC. This codes for CASSTNPTQGYTF. This chain joins TRBV7-2 and TRBJ1-2; the D gene is possibly TRBD1 (6 bases). Germline values: CDR1 SGHTA, CDR2 FQGNSA. The V end lost 5 bases, the J end lost 11 bases, and 18 bases lay between the germline ends. The CDR3 loop spans 13 amino acids.

The chain is built from TRBV29-1 and TRBJ2-7, with D maybe TRBD2 (5 bases). CDR3 size: 13 residues. CDR1 and CDR2 (germline): SQVTM, ANQGSEA. The ends were cut back, 4 bases at V and 2 bases at J, with 12 bases in the middle. The CDR3 DNA reads TGCAGCGTTGTCCAGGACGGGACCTACGAGCAGTACTTC. Translating gives CSVVQDGTYEQYF.

The chain recombines TRBV4-1 with TRBJ2-5, with 7 bases lining up with TRBD1. The CDR3 extends over 16 amino acids. In germline, CDR1 is MGHRA, CDR2 YSYEKL. V gave up 4 bases and J gave up 7 bases; unmatched junction bases: 15. This CDR3 reads CASSPRTGVLLGTQYF. The CDR3 DNA follows: TGCGCCAGCAGCCCCCGGACAGGAGTATTACTCGGGACCCAGTACTTC.

The chain links TRBV7-2 to TRBJ2-7, with D perhaps matching TRBD1 or TRBD2 (7 bases each). Trimming stripped 5 bases from V and 0 bases from J, with 20 bases between. This CDR3 is built from 17 residues. The V gene's germline CDR1 is SGHTA and CDR2 FQGNSA. The CDR3: CASSTAWGGGSSYEQYF. In nucleotides, the CDR3 is TGTGCCAGCAGCACGGCTTGGGGAGGGGGCAGCTCCTACGAGCAGTACTTC.

The V and J genes are TRBV7-2 and TRBJ1-6, with D perhaps TRBD1 (5 bases). The CDR3 has 13 amino acids. The germline gives CDR1 SGHTA, CDR2 FQGNSA. V was pared by 1 base and J by 10 bases, with 8 bases between. CDR3 protein: CASSLGGVSPLHF. CDR3 coding DNA: TGTGCCAGCAGCTTAGGGGGGGTCTCACCCCTCCACTTT.